The clone carrying this T cell receptor (beta chain) occurred a few times. The entry originates in a study of regulatory T cells in long-lasting Graves disease. The CDR3 spans 14 residues. V shed 2 bases and J shed 10 bases, with 12 bases lying between them. Germline values: CDR1 LGHNA, CDR2 YNFKEQ. Arm-PCR of CDR3 regions and iRepertoire HTBI primers were the basis on which TCR beta libraries were built. Using its own MiXCR run on the multiplex PCR reads, TCRdb lists one record per CDR3 protein. In the table there are roughly 400,000 distinct CDR3 sequences, around 23% of which are singletons. The time point is: persistent/refractory GD, antithyroid drugs over 5 years with positive TRAb. Preparation of the TCR library used RNA extracted from PBMCs.

Sequenced here: peripheral blood mononuclear cells (PBMCs), sampled when the disease was refractory, from a patient treated with antithyroid drugs. V gene TRBV4-2 combines with J gene TRBJ1-6, with a possible D match to TRBD1 (5 bases). The source is a female donor with Graves disease. The CDR3 reads CASSQSDRGSPLHF. In DNA, the CDR3 is TGTGCCAGCAGCCAAAGCGACAGAGGGTCACCCCTCCACTTT.